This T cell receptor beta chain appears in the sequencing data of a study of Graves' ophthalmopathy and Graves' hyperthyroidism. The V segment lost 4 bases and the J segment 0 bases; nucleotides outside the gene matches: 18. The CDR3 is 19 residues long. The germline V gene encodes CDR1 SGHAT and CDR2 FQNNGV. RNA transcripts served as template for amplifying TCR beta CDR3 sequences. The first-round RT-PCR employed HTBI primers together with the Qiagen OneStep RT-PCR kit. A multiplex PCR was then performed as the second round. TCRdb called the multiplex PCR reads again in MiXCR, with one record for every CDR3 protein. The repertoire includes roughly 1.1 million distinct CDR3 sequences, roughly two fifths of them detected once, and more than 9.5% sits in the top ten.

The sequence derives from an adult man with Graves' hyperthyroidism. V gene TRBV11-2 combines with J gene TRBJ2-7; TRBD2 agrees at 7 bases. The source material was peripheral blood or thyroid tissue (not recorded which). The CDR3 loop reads CASSSTFNRDYHSSYEQYF. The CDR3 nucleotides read TGTGCCAGCAGCTCAACATTTAACCGGGACTACCACAGCTCCTACGAGCAGTACTTC.